The 8 T cell receptor beta chains reported below all come from one sample, sequenced in a study of OX40 agonist ivuxolimab in advanced cancers. TCRdb keeps only in-frame clones here, not all; method: immunoSEQ multiplex PCR. The sample yields about 53,000 clones, approximately 79% seen once. The starting material was CD4+ or CD8+ T cells sorted from blood, obtained in a trial of the OX40 agonist ivuxolimab. These receptors were obtained from an adult with an advanced solid tumor such as melanoma, head and neck, liver or kidney cancer.

The rearrangement uses TRBV10-1 and TRBJ1-2; no clear D. The CDR3 runs to 14 residues. V was pared by 5 bases and J by 7 bases, with 17 bases between. Per germline, CDR1 WNHNN and CDR2 SYGVQD (reference sequence). This CDR3 reads CASSPDGRASGYTF. The CDR3 DNA sequence: TGCGCCAGCAGTCCGGACGGACGAGCAAGTGGCTACACCTTC.

The rearrangement links TRBV11-3 to TRBJ1-3; D is unresolved. The CDR3 contains 16 residues. The germline V gene encodes CDR1 SGHNT and CDR2 YENEEA. Deletions cut 5 bases from V and 6 bases from J, with 20 bases between. The CDR3 nucleotides read TGTGCCAGCAGCCTCGGTAGGGATTGGATCGAAAACACCATATATTTT. Translation: CASSLGRDWIENTIYF.

V usage is TRBV6-1 and J usage is TRBJ1-2, with 7 bases lining up with TRBD1. V lost 2 bases and J lost 5; bases outside the gene matches: 11. This CDR3 spans 16 amino acids. CDR1 is MNHNS, CDR2 SASEGT, per germline. This CDR3 reads CASSENGAGGIYGYTF. CDR3 nucleotides: TGTGCCAGCAGTGAAAATGGGGCAGGGGGAATATATGGCTACACCTTC.

This clone was seen more than once but under ten times. The genes are TRBV7-2 and TRBJ1-1; D call uncertain. Germline V lookup: CDR1 SGHTA, CDR2 FQGNSA. Trimming shortened V by 4 bases and J by 5 bases, and 11 bases separated the two germline ends. This CDR3 is 13 amino acids long. CDR3 nucleotides: TGTGCCAGCAGCTCCTATAAGGTGACTGAAGCTTTCTTT. As protein: CASSSYKVTEAFF.

The V call is TRBV7-3, the J call TRBJ2-6; D perhaps matches TRBD1 (6 bases). This CDR3 comprises 15 residues. Trimming left V 5 bases short and J 19 bases short, with 27 bases between. The germline CDR1 and CDR2 sequences are SGHTA and FQGTGA. This CDR3 is CASSNIVTSPGQVTF. The CDR3 DNA follows: TGTGCCAGCAGCAACATTGTTACAAGCCCGGGACAAGTAACTTTC.

The chain is built from TRBV7-2 and TRBJ2-7; D unresolved. The CDR3 contains 16 residues. Germline V gene lookup returns CDR1 SGHTA and CDR2 FQGNSA. The V and J ends lost 1 base and 2 bases respectively, with 15 bases between them. The CDR3 spells CASSLGAAGRPYEQYF. CDR3 nucleotides: TGTGCCAGCAGCTTAGGTGCGGCAGGTCGCCCCTACGAGCAGTACTTC.

V gene TRBV28 combines with J gene TRBJ1-4; no reliable D call. The CDR3 runs 14 residues. Trimming took off 5 bases at V and 8 bases at J, with 15 bases between the two ends. Germline V gene lookup returns CDR1 MDHEN and CDR2 SYDVKM. The DNA of the CDR3 is TGTGCCAGCAGTCCTCCGACTGGAGTCGAAAAACTGTTTTTT. Its translation is CASSPPTGVEKLFF.

V gene TRBV27 combines with J gene TRBJ2-1; TRBD2 aligns across 7 bases. V trimming: 6 bases; J trimming: 5 bases; junction bases outside the gene matches: 10. Germline CDR1 and CDR2: MNHEY and SMNVEV (reference sequence). There are 15 residues in the CDR3. The CDR3 DNA reads TGTGCCAGCAGCACCCCGGGGACTAATAACAATGAGCAGTTCTTC. This sequence encodes CASSTPGTNNNEQFF.